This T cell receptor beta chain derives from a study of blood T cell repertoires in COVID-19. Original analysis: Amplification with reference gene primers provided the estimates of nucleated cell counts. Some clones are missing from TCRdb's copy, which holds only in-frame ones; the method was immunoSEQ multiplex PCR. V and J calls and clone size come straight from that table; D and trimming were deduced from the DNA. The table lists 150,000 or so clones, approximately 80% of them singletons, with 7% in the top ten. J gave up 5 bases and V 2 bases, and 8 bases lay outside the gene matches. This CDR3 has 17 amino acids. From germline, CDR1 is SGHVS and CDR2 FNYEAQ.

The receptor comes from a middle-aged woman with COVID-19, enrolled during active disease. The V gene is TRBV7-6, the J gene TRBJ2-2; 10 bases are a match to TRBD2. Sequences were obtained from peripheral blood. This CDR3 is CASSLLAGVGGTGELFF. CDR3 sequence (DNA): TGTGCCAGCAGCTTACTAGCGGGAGTAGGCGGGACCGGGGAGCTGTTTTTT.